This T cell receptor (beta chain) originates from a study of T cells after posttransplantation cyclophosphamide. Study outcomes and limitations: TRB clonality was highly associated with recipient CMV seropositivity and reactivation. Later blood repertoires were often dominated by clones from the donor CD8+ memory compartment. TRB overlap between skin or GI tissue T cells and blood was limited.

Sequencing used immunoSEQ multiplex PCR; TCRdb keeps in-frame clones, though not all of them. Among over 3,000 clones listed, roughly 70% were seen once. This CDR3 is 15 amino acids long. Trimming removed 0 bases from V and 4 bases from J; junction bases left unmatched: 1. Germline lookup yields CDR1 LNHDA and CDR2 SQIVND (reference sequence). This clone was detected only a few times. Its target is unknown. The source material was memory CD8+ T cells sorted from blood. The chain is built from TRBV19 and TRBJ2-1; 9 bases line up with TRBD2. The receptor comes from a man aged 45-60 years. The CDR3 region has the DNA TGTGCCAGTAGTATAGATCTAGCGGGGTACAATGAGCAGTTCTTC. This codes for CASSIDLAGYNEQFF. The complete variable domain, with remaining parts taken from reference TRBV19 and TRBJ2-1, reads DGGITQSPKYLFRKEGQNVTLSCEQNLNHDAMYWYRQDPGQGLRLIYYSQIVNDFQKGDIAEGYSVSREKKESFPLTVTSAQKNPTAFYLCASSIDLAGYNEQFFGPGTRLTVL.